Presented here are 23 T cell receptor beta chains from one specimen sequenced in a study of cytomegalovirus exposure and HLA in healthy donors. Researchers ran the PCR with 60 Vbeta and 13 Jbeta primers. Sequencing used immunoSEQ multiplex PCR; TCRdb keeps in-frame clones, though not all of them. The sample has roughly 120,000 clones, 80% seen once. Input material: PBMCs. The receptors originated from a young man in good health and CMV-seronegative.

This sequence joins TRBV27 and TRBJ2-7; TRBD2 matches 11 bases. This CDR3 region has 15 residues. CDR1 is MNHEY, CDR2 SMNVEV, per germline (reference sequence). The J segment lost 4 bases and the V segment lost 6 bases, leaving 8 bases of the junction unmatched. CDR3 sequence (DNA): TGTGCCAGCAGGCCGGGACTAGCGGATCCATACGAGCAGTACTTC. This gives the protein CASRPGLADPYEQYF.

For the CDR3, the DNA is TGTGCCAGCAGCTCTATTGCGTACAGCGGGAGGGAAGATACGCAGTATTTT. Translated, it gives CASSSIAYSGREDTQYF. The chain joins TRBV7-9 to TRBJ2-3, with TRBD2 matching over 10 bases. The CDR3 is 17 residues long. The junction had 12 bases not matched to a gene; V was cut back by 4 bases and J by 5 bases. Germline V gene sequence: CDR1 SEHNR, CDR2 FQNEAQ (reference sequence).

The rearrangement joins TRBV19 to TRBJ2-7; TRBD1 matches at 11 bases. CDR1 is LNHDA, CDR2 SQIVND, per germline (reference sequence). The junction had 4 bases not matched to a gene; V was cut back by 4 bases and J by 2 bases. This CDR3 region has 15 residues. The CDR3, as DNA: TGTGCCAGTAGTAAGGGACAGGGGGTTGCCTACGAGCAGTACTTC. Translated, it gives CASSKGQGVAYEQYF.

This clone has only a few counts. This sequence joins TRBV27 and TRBJ1-5; 12 positions match TRBD1. This CDR3 spans 17 amino acids. The trim removed 6 bases at V and 0 bases at J, leaving 6 bases unmatched. CDR1 is MNHEY and CDR2 is SMNVEV in the germline V gene (reference sequence). The CDR3 spells CASRRDRGPYSNQPQHF. CDR3 DNA: TGTGCCAGCAGAAGGGACAGGGGGCCTTATAGCAATCAGCCCCAGCATTTT.

V is TRBV6-6 and J is TRBJ2-4; D call uncertain. V shed 0 bases and J shed 6 bases, with 9 bases lying between them. The CDR3 has 14 residues. The germline V gene has CDR1 MNHNY and CDR2 SVGAGI (reference sequence). The CDR3 region has the DNA TGTGCCAGCAGTTACTCCCGCGGCCTAAACATTCAGTACTTC. Protein product: CASSYSRGLNIQYF.

Here the CDR3 DNA reads TGTGCCAGCAGCTTATTCGGACAAACGGAAGAGACCCAGTACTTC. It specifies CASSLFGQTEETQYF. The gene calls are TRBV7-9 and TRBJ2-5, with a possible D match to TRBD1 (5 bases). CDR3 length: 15 residues. CDR1 and CDR2 (germline): SEHNR, FQNEAQ (reference sequence). V lost 2 bases and J 3 bases, leaving 13 bases between the germline ends.

The chain recombines TRBV7-2 with TRBJ2-2, with 13 bases fitting TRBD2. The V and J ends lost 4 bases and 6 bases, in that order; junction bases with no gene match: 11. CDR1 and CDR2 from the germline V gene are SGHTA and FQGNSA. The CDR3 consists of 18 residues. The chain's CDR3 is CASSSPPGTSGMSGELFF. The CDR3 nucleotides read TGTGCCAGCAGCTCCCCCCCCGGGACTAGCGGGATGTCCGGGGAGCTGTTTTTT.

In this sample, this clone turned up once. The chain couples TRBV7-3 to TRBJ1-1, with D possibly being TRBD1 (5 bases). The V and J ends lost 0 bases and 5 bases respectively, with 10 bases between them. Looked up from germline, CDR1 is SGHTA and CDR2 is FQGTGA. This CDR3 has 14 residues. This chain's CDR3 is CASSLTGRGTEAFF. The CDR3 coding sequence is TGTGCCAGCAGCTTAACCGGACGGGGGACTGAAGCTTTCTTT. Complete variable domain (other parts from reference TRBV7-3 and TRBJ1-1): GAGVSQTPSNKVTEKGKYVELRCDPISGHTALYWYRQSLGQGPEFLIYFQGTGAADDSGLPNDRFFAVRPEGSVSTLKIQRTERGDSAVYLCASSLTGRGTEAFFGQGTRLTVV.

V gene TRBV19 combines with J gene TRBJ2-7; no firm D call. The CDR3 contains 14 residues. CDR1 is LNHDA and CDR2 is SQIVND in the germline V gene (reference sequence). The V and J ends lost 0 bases and 2 bases respectively, with 8 bases between them. The CDR3 bases are TGTGCCAGTAGTATAGATCAACCTACCTACGAGCAGTACTTC. Encoded protein: CASSIDQPTYEQYF.

DNA for the CDR3: TGTGCCAGCAGGCCCGGGACAGGGTACAATGAGCAGTTCTTC. Protein: CASRPGTGYNEQFF. The chain employs TRBV6-1 and TRBJ2-1, with 9 bases lining up with TRBD1. J lost 4 bases, V lost 6 bases, and 4 bases had no gene match. The CDR3 totals 14 residues. Germline values: CDR1 MNHNS, CDR2 SASEGT.

The V call is TRBV2, the J call TRBJ1-1, with 7 bases lining up with TRBD1. This CDR3 contains 13 residues. Germline trimming cut 10 bases from V and 10 bases from J; bases unmatched to any gene: 15. Germline CDR1 reads SNHLY; CDR2 reads FYNNEI. The CDR3 is CANQQTGMKGAFF. Written as DNA, the CDR3 is TGTGCCAACCAACAGACAGGGATGAAGGGAGCTTTCTTT.

The chain carries TRBV28 and TRBJ1-5, with no clear D. CDR3 size: 16 residues. CDR1 and CDR2 (germline): MDHEN, SYDVKM. V lost 6 bases and J lost 3, with 18 bases in between. The DNA of the CDR3 is TGTGCCAGCAGAGCCAGCGGGGAAGGCGACAATCAGCCCCAGCATTTT. Encoded protein: CASRASGEGDNQPQHF.

The chain is built from TRBV27 and TRBJ2-7; 8 nucleotides line up with TRBD2. Germline CDR1 and CDR2: MNHEY and SMNVEV (reference sequence). The CDR3 runs 15 residues. Germline trimming cut 1 base from V and 2 bases from J; bases unmatched to any gene: 4. In DNA, the CDR3 is TGTGCCAGCAGTTTATTCTCAGCGGGAGCCTACGAGCAGTACTTC. It translates to CASSLFSAGAYEQYF.

The V and J genes are TRBV29-1 and TRBJ2-1; 11 bases map to TRBD2. Germline V gene data show CDR1 as SQVTM and CDR2 as ANQGSEA. This CDR3 is 18 amino acids long. Germline trimming cut 7 bases from V and 0 bases from J; bases unmatched to any gene: 14. CDR3 amino acids: CSALGGLAVSSSYNEQFF. Written as DNA, the CDR3 is TGCAGCGCCCTAGGGGGACTAGCGGTCTCAAGCTCCTACAATGAGCAGTTCTTC.

About this clone: The junction and the germline gene differ at one end; a read error may be behind it. This sequence joins TRBV7-7 and TRBJ2-2; perhaps TRBD2 as D (6 bases). Per the germline V gene, CDR1 is SSHAT and CDR2 is FNYEAQ (reference sequence). The CDR3 has 15 residues. CDR3 residues: CASSASQGGTGELFF. CDR3 DNA sequence: TGTGCTAGCAGCGCATCCCAGGGAGGCACCGGGGAGCTGTTTTTT.

The gene calls are TRBV6-1 and TRBJ2-2; TRBD1 matches 7 bases. CDR1 is MNHNS, CDR2 SASEGT, per germline. V trimming: 4 bases; J trimming: 0 bases; junction bases outside the gene matches: 2. The CDR3 is made up of 15 amino acids. The CDR3 nucleotides read TGTGCCAGCAGTGCCGGGACAGCGAACACCGGGGAGCTGTTTTTT. Protein sequence: CASSAGTANTGELFF.

The chain couples TRBV10-1 to TRBJ2-1; weak D call: TRBD2 (6 bases). Germline V gene sequence: CDR1 WNHNN, CDR2 SYGVQD (reference sequence). Trimming shortened V by 3 bases and J by 3 bases, and 12 bases separated the two germline ends. The CDR3 has 15 amino acids. The CDR3 protein is CASSDGGAGYNEQFF. CDR3 coding DNA: TGCGCCAGCAGTGACGGAGGGGCCGGCTACAATGAGCAGTTCTTC.

This clone was seen once. The chain carries TRBV9 and TRBJ1-5; 7 nucleotides match TRBD1. The V and J ends lost 4 bases and 4 bases, in that order; junction bases with no gene match: 8. The CDR3 loop spans 15 amino acids. The V gene's germline CDR1 is SGDLS and CDR2 YYNGEE. This CDR3 reads CASSFGQEGNQPQHF. Here the CDR3 DNA reads TGTGCCAGCAGCTTCGGACAGGAAGGGAATCAGCCCCAGCATTTT.

This clone was counted only a few times. CDR3 region: CASSLPGTGAFF. In DNA form, the CDR3 reads TGTGCCAGCAGCCTCCCGGGGACAGGCGCTTTCTTT. This sequence joins TRBV28 and TRBJ1-1, with 8 bases aligning to TRBD1. CDR1 is MDHEN, CDR2 SYDVKM, per germline. Trimming removed 6 bases from V and 11 bases from J; junction bases left unmatched: 8. The CDR3 spans 12 residues. The full variable domain, its missing parts supplied by reference TRBV28 and TRBJ1-1, is DVKVTQSSRYLVKRTGEKVFLECVQDMDHENMFWYRQDPGLGLRLIYFSYDVKMKEKGDIPEGYSVSREKKERFSLILESASTNQTSMYLCASSLPGTGAFFGQGTRLTVV.

The chain joins TRBV2 to TRBJ2-5; 7 bases are a match to TRBD2. There are 14 residues in the CDR3. Germline V CDR1 and CDR2: SNHLY, FYNNEI. V shed 6 bases and J 6 bases; nucleotides not matched to a gene: 10. CDR3 region: CASRMGEGRKTQYF. The CDR3 DNA reads as TGTGCCAGCAGGATGGGGGAGGGCCGAAAGACCCAGTACTTC.

Only one count was recorded for this clone. This chain connects TRBV5-1 to TRBJ2-1; D may be TRBD1 (5 bases). The CDR3 consists of 14 residues. Germline loops: CDR1 SGHRS, CDR2 YFSETQ. Trimming stripped 0 bases from V and 6 bases from J, with 10 bases between. The CDR3 reads CASSLGQGRNEQFF. The CDR3 DNA is TGCGCCAGCAGCTTGGGGCAGGGCCGCAATGAGCAGTTCTTC.

V and J are TRBV10-3 and TRBJ2-1; D perhaps matches TRBD2 (5 bases). From germline, CDR1 is ENHRY and CDR2 SYGVKD. This CDR3 is built from 12 residues. Trimming removed 8 bases from V and 0 bases from J, with 5 bases in between. As DNA, the CDR3 is TGTGCCATCGGGAGCTCCTACAATGAGCAGTTCTTC. It translates to CAIGSSYNEQFF.

The J gene is TRBJ2-5, the V gene TRBV10-1; no reliable D call. The CDR3 has 13 residues. CDR1 is WNHNN, CDR2 SYGVQD, per germline (reference sequence). V gave up 7 bases and J gave up 5 bases, with 14 bases separating them. CDR3 in amino acids: CASNFAPGETQYF. For the CDR3, the DNA is TGCGCCAGCAATTTCGCCCCCGGGGAGACCCAGTACTTC.